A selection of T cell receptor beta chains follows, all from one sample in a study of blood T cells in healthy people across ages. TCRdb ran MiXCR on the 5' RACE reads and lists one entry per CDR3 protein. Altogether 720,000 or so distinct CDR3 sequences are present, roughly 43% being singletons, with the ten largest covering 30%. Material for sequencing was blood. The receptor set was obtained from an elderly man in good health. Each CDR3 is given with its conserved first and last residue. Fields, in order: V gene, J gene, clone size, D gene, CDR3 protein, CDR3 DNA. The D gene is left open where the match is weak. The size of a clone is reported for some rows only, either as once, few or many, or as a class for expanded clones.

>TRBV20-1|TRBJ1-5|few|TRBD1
CSARVETGSNQPQHF
TGCAGTGCTAGAGTTGAGACAGGGAGCAATCAGCCCCAGCATTTT
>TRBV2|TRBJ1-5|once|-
CASSEDSTANQPQHF
TGTGCCAGCAGTGAAGACTCGACAGCTAATCAGCCCCAGCATTTT
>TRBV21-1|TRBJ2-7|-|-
CASSKVTEVLNYYEQYF
TGTGCCAGCAGCAAAGTTACTGAAGTACTTAACTATTACGAGCAGTACTTC
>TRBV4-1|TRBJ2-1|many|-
CASSSRTATYNEQFF
TGCGCCAGCAGCTCACGGACAGCTACCTACAATGAGCAGTTCTTC
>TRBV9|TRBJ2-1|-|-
CASSLGARDEQFF
TGTGCCAGCAGCTTGGGGGCTAGGGATGAGCAGTTCTTC
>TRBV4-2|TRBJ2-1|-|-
CASSPTGQRANEQFF
TGTGCCAGCAGCCCTACAGGACAGAGGGCAAATGAGCAGTTCTTC
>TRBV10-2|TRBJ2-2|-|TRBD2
CATPLAGVGTGELFF
TGCGCCACTCCGTTAGCGGGAGTGGGCACCGGGGAGCTGTTTTTT
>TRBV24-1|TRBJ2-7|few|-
CATSDTGTAEQYF
TGTGCCACCAGTGATACAGGGACGGCCGAGCAGTACTTC
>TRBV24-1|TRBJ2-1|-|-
CATSDTGRSSYNEQFF
TGTGCCACCAGTGATACGGGACGGAGTTCCTACAATGAGCAGTTCTTC
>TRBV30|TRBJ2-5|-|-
CAWSAVMGETQYF
TGTGCCTGGAGTGCCGTTATGGGGGAGACCCAGTACTTC
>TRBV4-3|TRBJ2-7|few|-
CASSQEMGGRGSYEQYF
TGCGCCAGCAGCCAAGAAATGGGGGGAAGGGGCTCCTACGAGCAGTACTTC
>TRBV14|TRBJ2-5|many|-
CASSQDRRGKKTQYF
TGTGCCAGCAGCCAGGATCGCAGGGGAAAGAAGACCCAGTACTTC
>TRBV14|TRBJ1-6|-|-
CASSQLNSPLHF
TGTGCCAGCAGCCAACTTAATTCACCCCTCCACTTT
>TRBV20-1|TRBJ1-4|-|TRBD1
CSLPGQGEKLFF
TGCAGTCTGCCGGGACAGGGTGAAAAACTGTTTTTT
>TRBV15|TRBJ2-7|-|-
CATSRALHYEQYF
TGTGCCACCAGCAGAGCACTCCACTACGAGCAGTACTTC
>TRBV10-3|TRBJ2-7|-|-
CAISDVGKTRDQYF
TGTGCCATCAGTGACGTAGGAAAAACAAGAGACCAGTACTTC
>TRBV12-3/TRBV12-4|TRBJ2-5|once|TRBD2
CASSHIPGGGKETQYF
TGTGCCAGCAGCCACATTCCCGGGGGAGGGAAAGAAACCCAGTACTTC
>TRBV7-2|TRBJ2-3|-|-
CASSLDDGSTDTQYF
TGTGCCAGCAGCTTAGATGACGGTAGCACAGATACGCAGTATTTT
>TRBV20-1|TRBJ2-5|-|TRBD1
CSGMMPTGRVETQYF
TGCAGTGGAATGATGCCGACAGGGCGGGTGGAGACCCAGTACTTC
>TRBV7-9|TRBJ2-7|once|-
CASSSVLYEQYF
TGTGCCAGCAGCTCAGTCCTCTACGAGCAGTACTTC
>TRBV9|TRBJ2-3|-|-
CASSAREGGRTDTQYF
TGTGCCAGCAGCGCTAGGGAAGGCGGGCGCACAGATACGCAGTATTTT
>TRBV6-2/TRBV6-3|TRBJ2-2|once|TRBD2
CASGRVGELFF
TGTGCCAGCGGGAGGGTAGGGGAGCTGTTTTTT
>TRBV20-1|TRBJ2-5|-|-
CSAETDKETQYF
TGCAGTGCGGAGACAGACAAAGAGACCCAGTACTTC
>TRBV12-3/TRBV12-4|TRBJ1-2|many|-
CASSPGDWFRGYTF
TGTGCCAGCAGCCCCGGAGATTGGTTCCGGGGCTACACCTTC
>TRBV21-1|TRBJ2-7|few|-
CASSKVGRGYEQYF
TGTGCCAGCAGCAAAGTAGGCAGGGGTTACGAGCAGTACTTC
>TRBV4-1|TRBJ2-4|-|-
CASSQEYGGIQYF
TGCGCCAGCAGCCAAGAATACGGGGGCATTCAGTACTTC
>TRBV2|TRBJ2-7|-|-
CASNRKGSQYF
TGTGCCAGCAACCGAAAGGGGTCCCAGTACTTC
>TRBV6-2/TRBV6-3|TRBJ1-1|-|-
CASTLVRAGFPNTEAFF
TGTGCCAGCACCCTAGTCAGGGCGGGGTTCCCGAACACTGAAGCTTTCTTT
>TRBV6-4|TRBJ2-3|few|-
CASSAEGGDTQYF
TGTGCCAGCAGTGCGGAGGGTGGGGATACGCAGTATTTT
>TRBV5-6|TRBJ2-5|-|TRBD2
CASSGRSGGAKTQYF
TGTGCCAGCAGCGGACGTAGCGGGGGGGCCAAGACCCAGTACTTC
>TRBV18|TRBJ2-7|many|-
CASSPGPPWGNEQYF
TGTGCCAGCTCACCGGGCCCTCCTTGGGGAAACGAGCAGTACTTC
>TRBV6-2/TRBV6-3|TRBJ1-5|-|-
CASSYVAGNQPQHF
TGTGCCAGCAGTTACGTTGCAGGGAATCAGCCCCAGCATTTT
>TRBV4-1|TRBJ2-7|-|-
CASSQDRGARYEQYF
TGCGCCAGCAGCCAAGACAGGGGTGCTCGATACGAGCAGTACTTC
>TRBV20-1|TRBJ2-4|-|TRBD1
CSAPRTGTTGNIQYF
TGCAGTGCTCCCCGGACAGGGACAACGGGAAACATTCAGTACTTC
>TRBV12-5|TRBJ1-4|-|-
CASGPTGLEDEKLFF
TGTGCTAGTGGCCCCACGGGGTTGGAGGATGAAAAACTGTTTTTT
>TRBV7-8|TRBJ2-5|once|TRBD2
CASSLAGGGRADRETQYF
TGTGCCAGCAGCTTAGCGGGTGGCGGGAGGGCCGATCGGGAGACCCAGTACTTC
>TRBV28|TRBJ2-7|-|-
CASSFKWEAYEQYF
TGTGCCAGCAGTTTCAAATGGGAGGCCTACGAGCAGTACTTC
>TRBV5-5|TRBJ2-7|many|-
CASSSRDTESYEQYF
TGTGCCAGCAGCTCCCGGGACACGGAGTCCTACGAGCAGTACTTC
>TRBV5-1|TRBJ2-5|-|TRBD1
CASSLATGTETQYF
TGCGCCAGCAGCTTGGCGACAGGGACGGAGACCCAGTACTTC
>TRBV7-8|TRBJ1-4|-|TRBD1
CASSYSGTGVAKLFF
TGTGCCAGCAGCTACTCCGGGACAGGGGTGGCAAAACTGTTTTTT
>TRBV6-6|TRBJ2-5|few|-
CASSRQQETQYF
TGTGCCAGCAGTAGACAGCAAGAGACCCAGTACTTC
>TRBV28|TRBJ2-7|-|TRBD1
CASSSPTGGGNYEQYF
TGTGCCAGCAGTTCCCCCACAGGGGGCGGAAACTACGAGCAGTACTTC
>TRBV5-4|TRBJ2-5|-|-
CASSLLRPNAETQYF
TGTGCCAGCAGCTTGCTAAGGCCTAACGCGGAGACCCAGTACTTC
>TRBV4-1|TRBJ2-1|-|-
CASCQDAAGIYEQFF
TGCGCCAGCTGCCAAGATGCGGCGGGGATATATGAGCAGTTCTTC
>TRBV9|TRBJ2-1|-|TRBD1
CASSKRRDRGPSSYNEQFF
TGTGCCAGCAGCAAACGTAGGGACAGGGGGCCTTCCTCCTACAATGAGCAGTTCTTC
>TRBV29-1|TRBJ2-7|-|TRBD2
CSVGRAGTNEQYF
TGCAGCGTTGGGCGAGCGGGAACCAATGAGCAGTACTTC
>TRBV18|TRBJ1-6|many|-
CASSPLPGRSGNSPLHF
TGTGCCAGCTCACCACTCCCGGGACGGAGCGGTAATTCACCCCTCCACTTT
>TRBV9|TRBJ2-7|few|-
CASSVDSRVGEQYF
TGTGCCAGCAGCGTAGATTCCAGGGTAGGCGAGCAGTACTTC
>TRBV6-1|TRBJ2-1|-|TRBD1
CASTGQGLYNEQFF
TGTGCCAGCACCGGACAGGGACTCTACAATGAGCAGTTCTTC
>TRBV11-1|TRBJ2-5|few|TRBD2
CASSILGTSGQLGEQYF
TGTGCCAGCAGCATACTAGGTACTAGCGGGCAACTGGGGGAGCAGTACTTC
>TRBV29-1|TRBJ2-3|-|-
CSVGSAGTDTQYF
TGCAGCGTTGGATCCGCCGGCACAGATACGCAGTATTTT
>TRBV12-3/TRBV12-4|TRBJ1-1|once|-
CASGGVAETEAFF
TGTGCCAGCGGGGGGGTGGCAGAGACTGAAGCTTTCTTT
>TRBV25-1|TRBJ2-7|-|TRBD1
CATRQGNYEQYF
TGTGCAACCCGACAGGGTAACTACGAGCAGTACTTC